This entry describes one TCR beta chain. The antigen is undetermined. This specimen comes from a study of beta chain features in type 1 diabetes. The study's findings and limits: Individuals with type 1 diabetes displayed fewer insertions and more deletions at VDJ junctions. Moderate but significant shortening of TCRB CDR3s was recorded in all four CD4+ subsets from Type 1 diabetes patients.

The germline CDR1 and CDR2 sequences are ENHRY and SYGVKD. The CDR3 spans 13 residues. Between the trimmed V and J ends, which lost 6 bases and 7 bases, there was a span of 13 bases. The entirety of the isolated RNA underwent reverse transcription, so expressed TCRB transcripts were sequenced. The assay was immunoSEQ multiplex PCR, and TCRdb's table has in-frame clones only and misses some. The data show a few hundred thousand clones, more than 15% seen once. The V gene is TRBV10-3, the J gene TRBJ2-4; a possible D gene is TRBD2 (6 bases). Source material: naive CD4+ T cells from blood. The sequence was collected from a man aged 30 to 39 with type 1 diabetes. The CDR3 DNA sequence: TGTGCCATCAGCGGGGAGGAAGGGAACATTCAGTACTTC. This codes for CAISGEEGNIQYF.